This T cell receptor beta chain was sequenced during a study of monozygotic twins with inflammatory bowel disease. Per germline, CDR1 MNHEY and CDR2 SVGEGT. The CDR3 runs to 13 residues. Study-wide points: Support was absent for any single strong signal or clonotype linked to IBD. IBD patients, compared with healthy twins, shared fewer clonotypes with others (especially with disease activity). The inverse Simpson measure of TCRbeta diversity was lower in IBD patients than in healthy co-twins.

Concerning this clonotype: Its antigen remains unidentified.

TCRalpha and TCRbeta cDNA underwent two nested PCRs of roughly 15 and 9 cycles. TCRdb re-called the 5' RACE reads, yielding one record per CDR3 amino acid sequence without DNA. The repertoire table contains approximately 160,000 distinct CDR3 sequences. The sample comprised blood. This chain connects TRBV6-2 or TRBV6-3 to TRBJ1-5. The sequence came from a human donor with ulcerative colitis or Crohn's disease, or a healthy co-twin of an affected twin (not recorded which). The CDR3 sequence is CASVLTPGQPQHF.